This TCR beta chain was captured in a study of graft-versus-host responses after intestinal transplantation. Across the whole study: Multivisceral, liver-intestinal, or isolated intestinal transplants were received by the recipients. Once they had received anti-thymocyte globulin induction, all recipients took tacrolimus and steroids for two to three years.

The CDR3 has 16 amino acids. Study results and caveats: Early post-transplant HvG declines were associated with peak circulating GvH clone levels. GvH clonotypes were identified within recipient marrow, with a subset emerging first in ileum or blood.

To note about this clone: Its antigen is still unknown.

This table comes from immunoSEQ multiplex PCR, and its TCRdb copy is limited to in-frame clones, with some not included. The sample contains about 110,000 clones, roughly 93% of which appear only once. Sample: unstimulated CD8+ T cells sorted from spleen or lymph node cells, taken before transplant. This TCR was recovered from a human donor who was the organ donor for an intestinal transplant. This chain uses TRBV12-2 with TRBJ2-5; the table assigns TRBD1, which was not confirmed against the DNA. TRBV12-2 is assigned pseudogene status. This CDR3 is CASRSRTGVNQETQYF. DNA of the CDR3: TGTGCAAGTCGCTCTCGGACAGGAGTAAACCAAGAGACCCAGTACTTC.